This entry describes one T cell receptor beta chain. What it recognizes is unknown. The data stem from a study of beta chain features in type 1 diabetes. Study conclusions and caveats: Whatever favoring of shorter templates PCR might show would apply equally to patients and controls. Type 1 diabetes patients had VDJ junctions that carried fewer insertions and more deletions. Significant though moderate, a shortening of TCRB CDR3s appeared in all four CD4+ subsets of Type 1 diabetes patients.

CDR1 and CDR2 from the germline V gene are LGHNA and YNFKEQ. Germline trimming cut 0 bases from V and 7 bases from J; bases unmatched to any gene: 5. This CDR3 region has 14 residues. Of the isolated RNA, all was reverse transcribed, and so the sequenced material was expressed TCRB transcripts. The protocol was immunoSEQ multiplex PCR, while the TCRdb copy is restricted to in-frame clones and leaves out a portion. The data hold about 360,000 clones, with 10% to 15% observed a single time. This sequence originates from a man younger than 35 in good health. The chain joins TRBV4-2 to TRBJ1-2; 7 bases align to TRBD1. Sequencing was performed on naive CD4+ T cells from blood. This CDR3 reads CASSQEDRVGGYTF. CDR3 nucleotide sequence: TGTGCCAGCAGCCAAGAAGACAGGGTGGGTGGCTACACCTTC.